These 21 T cell receptor beta chains came from one sample sequenced in a study of CD8+ T cells in alopecia areata. Extracted from the samples, RNA was reverse transcribed into cDNA to serve as the sequencing template. Some clones are missing from TCRdb's copy, which holds only in-frame ones; the method was immunoSEQ multiplex PCR. The profile shows around 34,000 clones, roughly half of them singletons. Specimen: NKG2D-high CD8+ T cells sorted from blood. The source is a human donor with alopecia areata.

This clone has a single count. The J gene is TRBJ2-7, the V gene TRBV6-5, with D tentatively TRBD2 (6 bases). The CDR3 covers 15 residues. Deletions cut 2 bases from V and 0 bases from J, with 11 bases between. Looked up from germline, CDR1 is MNHEY and CDR2 is SVGAGI. The CDR3 spells CASSYVPGDSYEQYF. CDR3 nucleotides: TGTGCCAGCAGTTACGTACCGGGGGACTCCTACGAGCAGTACTTC.

The CDR3 protein is CASSIRDRGPAYNEQFF. Written as DNA, the CDR3 is TGTGCCAGTAGTATCCGGGACAGGGGGCCCGCCTACAATGAGCAGTTCTTC. The rearrangement uses TRBV19 and TRBJ2-1; 12 nucleotides agree with TRBD1. The germline V gene has CDR1 LNHDA and CDR2 SQIVND (reference sequence). With V trimmed by 3 bases and J by 2 bases, 5 bases remained unmatched. This CDR3 region has 17 residues.

This clone was observed a handful of times. V and J are TRBV7-8 and TRBJ2-7, with a tentative D call TRBD2 (5 bases). Trimming pared 5 bases from V and 7 bases from J, leaving 21 bases between. The V gene's germline CDR1 is SGHVS and CDR2 FQNEAQ. The CDR3 totals 15 residues. The CDR3 DNA is TGTGCCAGCAGCATACGTGTGGTGGGAGATCCAGAGCAGTACTTC. Encoded protein: CASSIRVVGDPEQYF.

This clone was found a few times. This rearrangement joins TRBV7-3 to TRBJ2-5; D is perhaps TRBD1 (5 bases). CDR3 size: 14 residues. Trimming cost V 2 bases and J 1 base, with 8 bases left between them. Germline CDR1 SGHTA, CDR2 FQGTGA. The CDR3 is CASSLVQVQETQYF. The CDR3 DNA is TGTGCCAGCAGCTTAGTACAGGTCCAAGAGACCCAGTACTTC. Drawing the rest from reference TRBV7-3 and TRBJ2-5, the complete variable domain is GAGVSQTPSNKVTEKGKYVELRCDPISGHTALYWYRQSLGQGPEFLIYFQGTGAADDSGLPNDRFFAVRPEGSVSTLKIQRTERGDSAVYLCASSLVQVQETQYFGPGTRLLVL.

The chain is built from TRBV28 and TRBJ2-7; no reliable D call. Trimming shortened V by 5 bases and J by 5 bases, and 10 bases separated the two germline ends. The length of the CDR3 is 12 residues. Germline values: CDR1 MDHEN, CDR2 SYDVKM. In nucleotides, the CDR3 is TGTGCCAGCAGTCCCTGGCTACACGAGCAGTACTTC. Translating gives CASSPWLHEQYF.

The chain uses TRBV19 and TRBJ1-1; D not certain. Trimming stripped 9 bases from V and 5 bases from J, with 16 bases between. Germline values: CDR1 LNHDA, CDR2 SQIVND (reference sequence). CDR3 size: 13 residues. The CDR3 DNA reads TGTGCCAGCTTTCCTCAGACAAGAACTGAAGCTTTCTTT. It codes for CASFPQTRTEAFF.

This clone was detected only a few times. The chain carries TRBV28 and TRBJ2-7; perhaps TRBD1 as D (5 bases). V lost 4 bases and J 6 bases, leaving 10 bases between the germline ends. There are 12 residues in the CDR3. Germline lookup yields CDR1 MDHEN and CDR2 SYDVKM. The chain's CDR3 is CASSYTGSEQYF. CDR3 bases: TGTGCCAGCAGTTATACAGGATCCGAGCAGTACTTC.

This clone was observed a handful of times. The chain combines TRBV27 with TRBJ2-1, with D perhaps TRBD1 or TRBD2 (6 bases each). There are 15 residues in the CDR3. V was trimmed by 4 bases and J by 8 bases, leaving 18 bases between them. Germline-derived CDR1 and CDR2 are MNHEY and SMNVEV (reference sequence). The CDR3 reads CASSSWGARVDEQFF. In DNA form, the CDR3 reads TGTGCCAGCAGTTCCTGGGGGGCGCGGGTCGATGAGCAGTTCTTC.

This clone has only one observation. The chain uses TRBV2 and TRBJ2-1, with 11 bases identical to TRBD2. Trimming cost V 3 bases and J 14 bases; bases outside gene matches: 21. Germline V CDR1 and CDR2: SNHLY, FYNNEI. The CDR3 covers 18 residues. CDR3 in DNA: TGTGCCAGCAGTGATCCCCCGGCCGTTCCGACTAGCGGGGACCTAAAGTTCTTC. Its protein is CASSDPPAVPTSGDLKFF.

This clone was counted between two and nine times. V usage is TRBV29-1 and J usage is TRBJ1-2; a possible D gene is TRBD1 (6 bases). This CDR3 is built from 13 residues. V lost 3 bases, J lost 6 bases, and 14 bases lay in between. Germline values: CDR1 SQVTM, CDR2 ANQGSEA. The CDR3 nucleotides are TGCAGCGTTGACCGCCAGACAGGAGATGGCTACACCTTC. It yields the protein CSVDRQTGDGYTF.

The rearrangement uses TRBV2 and TRBJ1-5, with 9 positions matching TRBD1. From germline, CDR1 is SNHLY and CDR2 FYNNEI. The CDR3 sequence is 17 residues long. V lost 4 bases and J lost 4; bases outside the gene matches: 11. CDR3 nucleotide sequence: TGTGCCAGCAGTGTCATCCTTGAAGGGACAGGGAATCAGCCCCAGCATTTT. Encoded protein: CASSVILEGTGNQPQHF.

To note about this clone: The same CDR3 also results from other DNA sequences found in this sample. This chain links TRBV13 with TRBJ2-5, with D unclear. This CDR3 has 12 amino acids. CDR1 and CDR2 from the germline V gene are PRHDT and FYEKMQ (reference sequence). Trimming pared 5 bases from V and 4 bases from J, leaving 8 bases between. The CDR3 loop reads CASSLGPETQYF. The CDR3, as DNA: TGTGCCAGCAGCCTCGGCCCAGAGACCCAGTACTTC.

The chain recombines TRBV7-2 with TRBJ2-7; D is undetermined. The CDR3 totals 13 residues. Germline CDR1 is SGHTA and CDR2 is FQGNSA. The V and J ends lost 1 base and 2 bases respectively, with 6 bases between them. CDR3 sequence reads: CASSLGFAYEQYF. CDR3 coding DNA: TGTGCCAGCAGCTTAGGCTTTGCCTACGAGCAGTACTTC. The whole variable domain, remainder taken from reference TRBV7-2 and TRBJ2-7, is GAGVSQSPSNKVTEKGKDVELRCDPISGHTALYWYRQSLGQGLEFLIYFQGNSAPDKSGLPSDRFSAERTGGSVSTLTIQRTQQEDSAVYLCASSLGFAYEQYFGPGTRLTVT.

The chain recombines TRBV25-1 with TRBJ2-5, with D hard to call. CDR3 length equals 15 residues. V dropped 3 bases and J dropped 1 base, with 12 bases sitting between them. Germline V gives CDR1 MGHDK, CDR2 SYGVNS. CDR3 loop: CASSDSARFQETQYF. The CDR3 DNA reads as TGTGCCAGCAGTGATTCCGCCAGGTTCCAAGAGACCCAGTACTTC.

The V gene is TRBV7-9, the J gene TRBJ2-3; TRBD2 is a possible D gene (6 bases). Per the germline V gene, CDR1 is SEHNR and CDR2 is FQNEAQ (reference sequence). CDR3 length: 14 amino acids. Trimming shortened V by 5 bases and J by 4 bases, and 13 bases separated the two germline ends. DNA for the CDR3: TGTGCCAGCAGCCCTGGGGGGTTCTCAGATACGCAGTATTTT. Translating gives CASSPGGFSDTQYF. The full variable domain, with the rest looked up from reference TRBV7-9 and TRBJ2-3, is DTGVSQNPRHKITKRGQNVTFRCDPISEHNRLYWYRQTLGQGPEFLTYFQNEAQLEKSRLLSDRFSAERPKGSFSTLEIQRTEQGDSAMYLCASSPGGFSDTQYFGPGTRLTVL.

The V call is TRBV29-1, the J call TRBJ2-7, with D perhaps being TRBD1 or TRBD2 (6 bases each). Germline-derived CDR1 and CDR2 are SQVTM and ANQGSEA. With 7 bases removed from V and 5 bases from J, the gap between germline ends came to 12 bases. This CDR3 is 11 amino acids long. The DNA of the CDR3 is TGCAGCGCTGAGAGGGGGGACGAGCAGTACTTC. Its protein product is CSAERGDEQYF.

This chain joins TRBV4-1 and TRBJ2-1; D unresolved. V was shortened by 4 bases and J by 13 bases, with 14 bases between the two germline ends. The germline gives CDR1 MGHRA, CDR2 YSYEKL. The length of the CDR3 is 12 residues. The CDR3 DNA reads TGCGCCAGCAGCCCAACCGCCTTTACCCAGTTCTTC. Amino acids: CASSPTAFTQFF.

In this sample, this clone turned up a few times. The chain carries TRBV7-9 and TRBJ2-7; 8 positions match TRBD1. Germline-derived CDR1 and CDR2 are SEHNR and FQNEAQ (reference sequence). Trimming cost V 2 bases and J 3 bases; bases outside gene matches: 6. The CDR3 length is 15 residues. CDR3 coding DNA: TGTGCCAGCAGCTTAATCACAGGGGGGAGCTACGAGCAGTACTTC. Amino acid sequence: CASSLITGGSYEQYF. Full variable domain (remainder filled in from reference TRBV7-9 and TRBJ2-7): DTGVSQNPRHKITKRGQNVTFRCDPISEHNRLYWYRQTLGQGPEFLTYFQNEAQLEKSRLLSDRFSAERPKGSFSTLEIQRTEQGDSAMYLCASSLITGGSYEQYFGPGTRLTVT.

This clone appeared once. The rearrangement links TRBV4-2 to TRBJ1-1, with D tentatively TRBD1 (5 bases). Germline V gives CDR1 LGHNA, CDR2 YNFKEQ. This CDR3 region has 15 residues. The V and J ends lost 7 bases and 5 bases respectively, with 20 bases between them. The CDR3 loop reads CASTYLAGPRTEAFF. The CDR3, as DNA: TGTGCCAGCACTTACCTAGCAGGGCCGAGAACTGAAGCTTTCTTT.

The count of this clone is one. The chain joins TRBV27 to TRBJ2-5; a possible D gene is TRBD2 (6 bases). Trimming stripped 5 bases from V and 1 base from J, with 11 bases between. Looked up from germline, CDR1 is MNHEY and CDR2 is SMNVEV (reference sequence). The CDR3 is 14 residues long. The CDR3 region has the DNA TGTGCCAGCAGTCCCCGGGACTTCCAAGAGACCCAGTACTTC. Protein sequence: CASSPRDFQETQYF.

This clone was detected a few times. The V and J genes are TRBV25-1 and TRBJ2-7; TRBD1 aligns across 7 bases. Losses at the gene ends were 9 bases for V and 4 bases for J; bases not matched to a gene: 9. The CDR3 covers 13 residues. Per the germline V gene, CDR1 is MGHDK and CDR2 is SYGVNS. The CDR3 DNA follows: TGTGCCAGTTCGACGGGCAGGGGGTACGAGCAGTACTTC. Amino acid sequence: CASSTGRGYEQYF.